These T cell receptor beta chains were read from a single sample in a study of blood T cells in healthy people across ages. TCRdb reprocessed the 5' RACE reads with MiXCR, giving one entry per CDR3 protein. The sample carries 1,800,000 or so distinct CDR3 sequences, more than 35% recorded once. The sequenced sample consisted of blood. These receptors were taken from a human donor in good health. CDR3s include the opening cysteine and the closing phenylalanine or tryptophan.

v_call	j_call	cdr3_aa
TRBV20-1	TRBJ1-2	CSARDQDKGWYGYTF
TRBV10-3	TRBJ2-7	CAIGERTGGPYEQYF
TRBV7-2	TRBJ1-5	CASSLEAGVKQPQHF
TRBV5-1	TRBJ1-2	CASSSGQADYGYTF
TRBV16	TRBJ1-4	CASSQSTGVFEKLFF
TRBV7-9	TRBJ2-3	CASSISASTDTQYF
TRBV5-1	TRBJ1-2	CASRVGGSPGYTF
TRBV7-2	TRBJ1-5	CASSYEKGVNQPQHF
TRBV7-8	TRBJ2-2	CASSFLAGGWTGELFF
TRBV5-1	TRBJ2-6	CASSLAGVIGLSGANVLTF
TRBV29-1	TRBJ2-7	CSVEGRRRYEQYF
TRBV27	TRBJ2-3	CASSPRETATSTDTQYF
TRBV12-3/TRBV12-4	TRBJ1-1	CASSQQGLMNTEAFF
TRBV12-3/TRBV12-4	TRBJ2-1	CASSLSQGPNEQFF
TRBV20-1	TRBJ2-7	CSAGKSSSGFSYEQYF
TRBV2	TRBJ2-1	CASETLAFGEQFF
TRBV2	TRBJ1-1	CASTLMGTGTEAFF
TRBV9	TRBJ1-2	CASSFNTGVEGYTF
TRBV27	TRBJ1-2	CASKPGTAYGYTF
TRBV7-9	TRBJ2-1	CASSLVGGEDNEQFF
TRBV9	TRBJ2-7	CASSSRLAGENEQYF
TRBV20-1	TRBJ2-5	CSASLSVQETQYF
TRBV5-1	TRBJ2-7	CASSLGAQGSYEQYF
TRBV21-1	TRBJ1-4	CASSTYGWKLFF
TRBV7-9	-	CASSLDRRNEQYF
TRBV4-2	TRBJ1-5	CASSPKGQGNQPQHF
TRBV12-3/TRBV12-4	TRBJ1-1	CATDPGRNTEAFF
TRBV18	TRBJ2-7	CASSPGAGVSSLDEQYF
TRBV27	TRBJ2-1	CASSLTGGLGYEQFF
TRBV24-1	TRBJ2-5	CATSDPGQDGETQYF
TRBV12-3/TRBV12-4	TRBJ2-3	CASRQRGATQYF
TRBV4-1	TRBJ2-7	CASSQERNGEQYF
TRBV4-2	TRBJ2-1	CAAGGEGYNEQFF
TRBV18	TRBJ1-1	CASSPQESSSEAFF
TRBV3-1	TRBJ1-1	CASSHRGNTEAFF
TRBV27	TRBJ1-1	CASRISIYFEAFF